This TCR beta chain was sequenced for a study of neurological immune-mediated disorders (dated by TCRdb to between 2018 and 2020). Regarding the study in general: Among the approximately 34 multiple sclerosis patients, relapsing-remitting MS was present in some 31 and secondary progressive MS was present in 3. Peripheral blood TCR-beta repertoires from HTLV-I-associated myelopathy (HAM/TSP) patients, multiple sclerosis patients and healthy controls were compared by UMI-based sequencing. The approximately 100 TCR-beta libraries included longitudinal samples, technical triplicates and paired sorted CD4+ and CD8+ T-cell subsets alongside PBMC samples. Longitudinal HAM/TSP and healthy donors were sampled at 3 time-points each (3-40 month intervals). The cohort was made up of approximately 65 subjects, consisting of roughly 15 HAM/TSP patients, some 35 multiple sclerosis patients and 20 healthy controls. The research as a whole found: Repertoires from 18 of 34 MS patients were grouped by phylogenetic analysis into a cluster of related CDR3 sequences, suggesting a possible repertoire-level signature. No identical CDR3 amino acid sequences were found to be shared among expanded clones across subjects, suggesting that TCR-beta repertoires were private in all groups. TCR clonal expansion was highest in HAM/TSP patients and lowest in MS patients, with MS patients falling below even healthy controls. No association of the MS cluster with clinical or MRI features was observed, and the need for larger cohorts was stated by the authors.

cDNA was synthesized by template-switch 5'RACE using a primer with a 10-nucleotide random unique molecular identifier that tagged each TCR transcript. Over 180 million TCR-beta sequences, covering 15-18 subjects, were produced in each sequencing run. The RNeasy kit was used for extraction of total RNA. TCR-beta VDJ regions were amplified with primers for the TCR constant region and the 5'RACE anchor, using the KAPA Real-time Library Amplification kit. A first PCR added sample indexes and Illumina adaptors, and a second PCR then raised library yield. After Ampure bead purification, the TCR product of roughly 650 bp was size-selected on a 2% E-gel SizeSelection system. Before pooling, library quality was checked on a Bioanalyzer, concentration was measured with Qubit, and libraries were quantified with the Kapa Library Quantification kit. An Illumina HiSeq 2500 sequenced the libraries paired-end 2 x 150 bp. To increase sequence diversity, roughly 24-31% phiX was spiked into each library pool. The original methods were these. The UMI-based MiGEC pipeline processed quality-filtered reads and removed over 80% of raw TCR sequences during error correction. IMGT germline references were used for aligning VDJ genes, and each clonotype was defined as a unique CDR3 amino acid sequence together with its V-J genes. Clonal expansion, Shannon diversity, and CDR3 relatedness (CalcPairwiseDistances, ClusterSamples) were evaluated with VDJtools, and phylogenetic trees were built with CLCbio workbench. Expanded clones were defined as having at least 8 unique UMIs, based on coefficient-of-variation modelling across technical triplicates. TCRdb's own reprocessing of the public reads used fastp at Q25 and MiXCR and kept productive beta chains. Every CDR3 protein is listed once, alongside the most common genes and DNA of its rows. Clone size and V and J calls follow TCRdb, not the original study. This sample has under 100,000 distinct CDR3 sequences in its table, and approximately 4.3% of those were observed once. Of the sample, around 6% is held by the ten largest clones.

This clonotype was seen many times. The antigen it binds to is not known. The input lacks base qualities; no much larger clone sits a single base away. The trim is 3 bases for V and 0 bases for J, with a gap of 3 bases between the germline ends. From the cysteine up to the phenylalanine, the CDR3 has a length of 11 residues. Only the CDR3 DNA is retained, 33 bases long and in frame from the first base. CDR1 and CDR2, per the germline V gene (reference sequence), are DFQATT and SNEGSKA. This sample's time point label indicates: longitudinal time-point 3. Libraries from unsorted PBMCs were made from 2 million PBMCs kept in RNAlater at -80 degrees C until RNA extraction. Multiple sclerosis patients were enrolled in a US clinical protocol evaluating disease progression by magnetic resonance imaging. PBMCs were separated from peripheral blood using Ficoll-Hypaque density gradient centrifugation and then cryopreserved in liquid nitrogen.

The chain links TRBV20-1 with TRBJ2-7, with no reliable assignment of the D segment. Sequenced sample: PBMCs. The sequence was collected from a woman aged 60-70 years with multiple sclerosis. The sequenced DNA: TGCAGTGCTAGCAACTCCTACGAGCAGTACTTC. Its protein reads: CSASNSYEQYF.